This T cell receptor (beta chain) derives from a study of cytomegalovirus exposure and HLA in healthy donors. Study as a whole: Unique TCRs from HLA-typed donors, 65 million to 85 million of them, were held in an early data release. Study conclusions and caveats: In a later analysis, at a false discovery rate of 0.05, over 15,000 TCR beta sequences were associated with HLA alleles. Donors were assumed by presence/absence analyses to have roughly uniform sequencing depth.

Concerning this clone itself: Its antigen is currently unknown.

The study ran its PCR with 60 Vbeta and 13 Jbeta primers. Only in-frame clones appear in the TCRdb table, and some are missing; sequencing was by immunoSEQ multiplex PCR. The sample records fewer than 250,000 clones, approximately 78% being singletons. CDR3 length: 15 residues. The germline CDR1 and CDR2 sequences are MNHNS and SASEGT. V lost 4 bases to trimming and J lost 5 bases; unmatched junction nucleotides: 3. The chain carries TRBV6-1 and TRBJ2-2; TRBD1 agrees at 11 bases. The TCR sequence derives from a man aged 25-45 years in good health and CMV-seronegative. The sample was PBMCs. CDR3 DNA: TGTGCCAGCAGTGGAGGACAGGGGGCGACCGGGGAGCTGTTTTTT. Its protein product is CASSGGQGATGELFF.